This T cell receptor (beta chain) was sequenced during a study of beta chain features in type 1 diabetes. Findings and caveats of the study: TCRB CDR3 length was moderately but significantly reduced in all four CD4+ subsets of Type 1 diabetes patients. Type 1 diabetes patients showed fewer insertions and more deletions at VDJ junctions.

From germline, CDR1 is ENHRY and CDR2 SYGVKD. Trimming took off 2 bases at V and 5 bases at J, with 9 bases between the two ends. The CDR3 is 13 amino acids. Sequenced material consisted of expressed TCRB transcripts (all of the isolated RNA was reverse transcribed). Libraries were prepared by immunoSEQ multiplex PCR; TCRdb keeps only in-frame clonotypes and omits some of them. The profile shows some 240,000 clones, 16% of them singletons. In regard to this clone: Its specificity is not known.

This sequence joins TRBV10-3 and TRBJ2-5; D is ambiguous. The sequenced sample consisted of naive CD4+ T cells from blood. The clonotype comes from a man aged 25-40 years with type 1 diabetes. The CDR3 sequence: CAISEVGSETQYF. The CDR3 DNA follows: TGTGCCATCAGTGAGGTTGGTAGCGAGACCCAGTACTTC.